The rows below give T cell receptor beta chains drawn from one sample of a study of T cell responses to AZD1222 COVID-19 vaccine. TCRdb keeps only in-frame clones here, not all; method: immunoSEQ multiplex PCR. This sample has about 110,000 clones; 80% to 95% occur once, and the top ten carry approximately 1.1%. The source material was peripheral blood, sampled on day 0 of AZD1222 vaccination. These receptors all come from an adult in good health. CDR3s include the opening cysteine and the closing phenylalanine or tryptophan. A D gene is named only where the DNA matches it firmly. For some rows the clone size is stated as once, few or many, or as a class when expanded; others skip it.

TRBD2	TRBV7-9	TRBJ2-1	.	CASSLTGAGARYNEQFF	TGTGCCAGCAGCTTGACTGGGGCGGGAGCACGCTACAATGAGCAGTTCTTC
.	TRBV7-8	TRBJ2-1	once	CASSLTAAEQFF	TGTGCCAGCAGCTTAACGGCCGCTGAGCAGTTCTTC
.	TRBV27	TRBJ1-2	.	CASRSGGIYGYTF	TGTGCCAGCAGGAGCGGGGGGATCTATGGCTACACCTTC
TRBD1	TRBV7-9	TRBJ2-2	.	CASDRGNTGELFF	TGTGCCAGCGACAGGGGGAACACCGGGGAGCTGTTTTTT
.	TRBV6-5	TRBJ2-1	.	CASSYSGAEEQFF	TGTGCCAGCAGTTACTCGGGGGCGGAAGAGCAGTTCTTC
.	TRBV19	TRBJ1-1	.	CASSRGVGVTEAFF	TGTGCCAGTAGTCGGGGGGTAGGGGTCACTGAAGCTTTCTTT
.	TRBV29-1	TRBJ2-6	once	CSVYRSGANVLTF	TGCAGCGTCTATCGATCCGGGGCCAACGTCCTGACTTTC
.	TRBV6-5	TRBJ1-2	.	CASSPGWGNGYTF	TGTGCCAGCAGCCCGGGGTGGGGGAATGGCTACACCTTC
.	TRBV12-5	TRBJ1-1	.	CASGLRQGSLNTEAFF	TGTGCTAGTGGTTTGCGGCAGGGGTCCCTGAACACTGAAGCTTTCTTT
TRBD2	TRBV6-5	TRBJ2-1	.	CASSYRPSGWYEQFF	TGTGCCAGCAGTTACAGGCCTAGCGGGTGGTATGAGCAGTTCTTC
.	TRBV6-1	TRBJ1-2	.	CASSEAARQFYGYTF	TGTGCCAGCAGTGAAGCGGCCAGACAGTTCTATGGCTACACCTTC
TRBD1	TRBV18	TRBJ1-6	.	CASSPRALRQGAWSPLHF	TGTGCCAGCTCACCACGTGCCTTAAGACAGGGGGCCTGGTCACCCCTCCACTTT
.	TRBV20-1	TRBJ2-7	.	CSASEGGLSYEQYF	TGCAGTGCTAGTGAGGGGGGCCTCTCCTACGAGCAGTACTTC
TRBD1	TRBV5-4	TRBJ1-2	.	CASSLVAGQGAYYGYTF	TGTGCCAGCAGCTTGGTTGCGGGACAGGGGGCTTACTATGGCTACACCTTC
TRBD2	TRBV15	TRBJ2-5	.	CATSRRTSGQETQYF	TGTGCCACCAGCAGACGGACTAGCGGTCAAGAGACCCAGTACTTC
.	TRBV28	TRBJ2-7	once	CASSPAGPGNYEQYF	TGTGCCAGCAGCCCGGCGGGGCCAGGGAACTACGAGCAGTACTTC
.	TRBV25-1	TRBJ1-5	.	CAIGTLILDQPQHF	TGTGCCATAGGGACTTTAATTCTCGATCAGCCCCAGCATTTT
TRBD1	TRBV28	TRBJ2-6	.	CASREGGSSGANVLTF	TGTGCCAGCAGGGAAGGGGGCTCCTCTGGGGCCAACGTCCTGACTTTC
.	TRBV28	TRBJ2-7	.	CASSLSGFSSYEQYF	TGTGCCAGCAGTTTATCCGGGTTTTCCTCCTACGAGCAGTACTTC
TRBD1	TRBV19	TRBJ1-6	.	CASSMAKGAQGSPLHF	TGTGCCAGTAGTATGGCTAAGGGGGCGCAAGGGTCACCCCTCCACTTT
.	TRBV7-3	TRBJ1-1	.	CASSLTQGATEAFF	TGTGCCAGCAGCTTAACGCAGGGTGCCACTGAAGCTTTCTTT
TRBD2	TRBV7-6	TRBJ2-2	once	CASSLLGLAETTGELFF	TGTGCCAGCAGCTTACTGGGACTAGCGGAGACCACCGGGGAGCTGTTTTTT
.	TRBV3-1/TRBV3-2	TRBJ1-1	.	CASSQVDRNTEAFF	TGTGCCAGCAGCCAAGTTGACCGAAACACTGAAGCTTTCTTT
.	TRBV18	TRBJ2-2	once	CASSPQAVSRELFF	TGTGCCAGCTCACCACAAGCGGTTAGCAGGGAGCTGTTTTTT
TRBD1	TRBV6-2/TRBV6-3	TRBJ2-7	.	CASSTGQGSYEQYF	TGTGCCAGCAGTACAGGACAGGGGAGCTACGAGCAGTACTTC
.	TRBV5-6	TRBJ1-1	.	CASSSATGSRTEAFF	TGTGCCAGCAGTTCCGCAACGGGGAGCAGGACTGAAGCTTTCTTT
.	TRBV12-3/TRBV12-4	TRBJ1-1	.	CASSLPGNTEAFF	TGTGCCAGCAGTTTGCCGGGGAACACTGAAGCTTTCTTT
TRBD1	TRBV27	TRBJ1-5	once	CASSFGAGGQPQHF	TGTGCCAGCAGTTTTGGGGCAGGGGGACAGCCCCAGCATTTT
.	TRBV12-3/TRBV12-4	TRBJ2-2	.	CASSFPVTGELFF	TGTGCCAGCAGTTTCCCCGTCACCGGGGAGCTGTTTTTT
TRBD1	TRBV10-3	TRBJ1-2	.	CATQGASGYTF	TGTGCCACACAGGGGGCGTCTGGCTACACCTTC
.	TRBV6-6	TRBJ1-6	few	CASSPDLGYNSPLHF	TGTGCCAGCAGTCCGGACCTGGGGTATAATTCACCCCTCCACTTT
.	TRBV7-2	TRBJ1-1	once	CASQLGARPRAFF	TGTGCCAGCCAGCTAGGGGCGCGACCCAGAGCTTTCTTT
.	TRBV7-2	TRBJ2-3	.	CASSSRVGSADTQYF	TGTGCCAGCAGCTCCAGGGTGGGAAGCGCAGATACGCAGTATTTT
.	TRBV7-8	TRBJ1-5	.	CASSLQGISNQPQHF	TGTGCCAGCAGCCTCCAGGGAATCAGCAATCAGCCCCAGCATTTT
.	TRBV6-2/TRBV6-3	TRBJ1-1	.	CASSYAYRDRVFF	TGTGCCAGCAGTTACGCCTACAGGGACCGGGTTTTCTTT
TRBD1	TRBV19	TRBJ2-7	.	CASSHDRGLEQYF	TGTGCCAGTAGTCACGACAGGGGGCTTGAGCAGTACTTC
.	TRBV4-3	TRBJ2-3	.	CASSQQPPGIHTDTQYF	TGCGCCAGCAGCCAACAACCGCCAGGTATACACACAGATACGCAGTATTTT
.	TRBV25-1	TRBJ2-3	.	CASSESGNTQYF	TGTGCCAGCAGTGAATCGGGAAATACGCAGTATTTT
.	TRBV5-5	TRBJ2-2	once	CASSYGMGSTGELFF	TGTGCCAGCAGCTATGGAATGGGATCGACCGGGGAGCTGTTTTTT
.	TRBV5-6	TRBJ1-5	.	CASSLGLGGNQPQHF	TGTGCCAGCAGCTTGGGGCTCGGGGGGAATCAGCCCCAGCATTTT
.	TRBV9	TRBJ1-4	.	CASSPARGRGEKLFF	TGTGCCAGCAGCCCCGCTCGGGGGCGCGGTGAAAAACTGTTTTTT
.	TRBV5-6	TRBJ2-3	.	CASSLARGWTDTQYF	TGTGCCAGCAGCTTGGCTCGGGGATGGACAGATACGCAGTATTTT
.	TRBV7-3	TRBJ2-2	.	CASSLLGGNTGELFF	TGTGCCAGCAGCTTACTCGGCGGAAACACCGGGGAGCTGTTTTTT
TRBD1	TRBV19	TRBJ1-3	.	CASSVQTGGSGNTIYF	TGTGCCAGTAGTGTCCAAACAGGGGGCTCTGGAAACACCATATATTTT
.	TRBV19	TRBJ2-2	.	CASSINSLNTGELFF	TGTGCCAGTAGTATTAACTCCTTAAACACCGGGGAGCTGTTTTTT
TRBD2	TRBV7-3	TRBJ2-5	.	CASSFGGAMETQYF	TGTGCCAGCAGCTTCGGGGGGGCGATGGAGACCCAGTACTTC
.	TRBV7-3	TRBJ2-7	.	CASSPQGGNEQYF	TGTGCCAGCAGCCCACAGGGGGGGAACGAGCAGTACTTC
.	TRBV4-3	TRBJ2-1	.	CASSQEGGSYNEQFF	TGCGCCAGCAGCCAAGAGGGGGGCTCCTACAATGAGCAGTTCTTC
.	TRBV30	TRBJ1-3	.	CAWSVGTNGNTIYF	TGTGCCTGGAGTGTAGGCACAAATGGAAACACCATATATTTT
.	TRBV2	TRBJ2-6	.	CASSETRTSGANVLTF	TGTGCCAGCAGTGAAACAAGGACCTCTGGGGCCAACGTCCTGACTTTC
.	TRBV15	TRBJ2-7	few	CATSTGGGWSSYEQYF	TGTGCCACCAGCACAGGAGGGGGTTGGAGCTCCTACGAGCAGTACTTC
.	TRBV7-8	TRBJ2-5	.	CASSLGRSGGGTQYF	TGTGCCAGCAGCTTAGGGCGTAGCGGAGGCGGGACCCAGTACTTC
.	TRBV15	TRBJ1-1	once	CATSRDRAGTEAFF	TGTGCCACCAGCAGAGATCGGGCGGGGACTGAAGCTTTCTTT
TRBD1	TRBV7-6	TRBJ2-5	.	CASSSRQGETQYF	TGTGCCAGCAGCTCAAGACAGGGGGAGACCCAGTACTTC